A selection of T cell receptor beta chains follows, all from one sample in a study of CD8 T cells in Susac syndrome. MiXCR was run by TCRdb on the immunoSEQ multiplex PCR reads, yielding one entry per CDR3 protein. The table lists about 250,000 distinct CDR3 sequences, about 93% of them singletons, with 0.065% to 0.075% in the top ten. Source material: CD4+ T cells from PBMCs. The receptors here all came from a human donor with multiple sclerosis. The CDR3 runs from the conserved cysteine through the conserved F or W. The order of the fields is V gene, clone size, D gene, J gene, CDR3 DNA, CDR3 protein. A D gene is named only where the DNA matches it firmly. Clone size is shown for a subset of rows, as once, few, many or a class of expanded clone.

TRBV6-1	.	TRBD2	TRBJ2-6	TGTGCCAGCAGTAGGCGGACTAGCGGGAGTTCTGGGGCCAACGTCCTGACTTTC	CASSRRTSGSSGANVLTF
TRBV19	.	.	TRBJ2-4	TGTGCCAGTAGTATTGAATGGCGGGACCCTGGGGAGTACTTC	CASSIEWRDPGEYF
TRBV28	.	TRBD1	TRBJ2-7	TGTGCCAGCAGCCCCTGGGACAGAGAGCAGTACTTC	CASSPWDREQYF
TRBV12-3/TRBV12-4	.	.	TRBJ2-2	TGTGCCAGCCTTCTCGTCGGGGAGCTGTTTTTT	CASLLVGELFF
TRBV20-1	.	TRBD1	TRBJ2-1	TGCAGTGCAAAGAGCCGCAGGGGGCGCGGGAATGAGCAGTTCTTC	CSAKSRRGRGNEQFF
TRBV4-1	.	.	TRBJ1-5	TGCGCCAGCAGCCTGGTTTGGAGGGGAGGGAACAAGCAGCCCCAGCATTTT	CASSLVWRGGNKQPQHF
TRBV15	.	.	TRBJ2-1	TGTGCCACCAGCAGAGTTCCGCCCGGGGGCGGTTTAGATAATGAGCAGTTCTTC	CATSRVPPGGGLDNEQFF
TRBV6-1	once	.	TRBJ1-5	TGTGCCAGCACCCCCGACGGTAACAATCAGCCCCAGCATTTT	CASTPDGNNQPQHF
TRBV9	.	.	TRBJ1-4	TGTGCCAGCAGCGTAGCCGCCCATAATGAAAAACTGTTTTTT	CASSVAAHNEKLFF
TRBV6-6	.	.	TRBJ1-5	TGTGCCAGCGGGTCTTTTGAGCCCCAGCATTTT	CASGSFEPQHF
TRBV12-3/TRBV12-4	.	.	TRBJ2-1	TGTGCCAGCAGTTTTATGGGCGCGATCGGGTACAATGAGCAGTTCTTC	CASSFMGAIGYNEQFF
TRBV29-1	.	TRBD2	TRBJ2-3	TGCAGCGTTGAAGAGGGGGTAGCGGGGACAGATACGCAGTATTTT	CSVEEGVAGTDTQYF
TRBV3-1	.	.	TRBJ2-5	TGTGCCAGCAGAAAGCTCGGAGAGACCCAGTACTTC	CASRKLGETQYF
TRBV6-6	.	TRBD1	TRBJ1-1	TGTGCCAGCAGTTTCGGGGACAGAGCGAACACTGAAGCTTTCTTT	CASSFGDRANTEAFF
TRBV18	.	TRBD1	TRBJ2-5	TGTGCCAGCTCACAAAATACCTTGGGACAGGCATACGCAAAAGAGACCCAGTACTTC	CASSQNTLGQAYAKETQYF
TRBV12-3/TRBV12-4	.	.	TRBJ2-5	TGTGCCAGCAGTTGGAGCTCGGGGGAGACCCAGTACTTC	CASSWSSGETQYF
TRBV2	.	.	TRBJ2-2	TGTGCCAGTACGCAGGGGGGGTCTAACACCGGGGAGCTGTTTTTT	CASTQGGSNTGELFF
TRBV6-2/TRBV6-3	.	TRBD2	TRBJ2-2	TGTGCCAGCAGCCCCCTGCTAGCGGGGGCCGGGGAGCTGTTTTTT	CASSPLLAGAGELFF
TRBV7-3	.	TRBD1	TRBJ2-2	TGTGCCAGCAGCCCAACAACTCCCGGGACAGGGACCGGGGAGCTGTTTTTT	CASSPTTPGTGTGELFF
TRBV29-1	.	.	TRBJ2-4	TGCAGCGTTGTCGCTGGGGTGGGCATTCAGTACTTC	CSVVAGVGIQYF
TRBV5-1	.	.	TRBJ2-7	TGCGCCAGCAGCTTTTATCTACTCCAATTCTCCTACGAGCAGTACTTC	CASSFYLLQFSYEQYF
TRBV4-1	.	.	TRBJ1-5	TGCGCCAGCAGCCAAGGGAGCTTGGGGGGGCCAAAGTATAGCAATCAGCCCCAGCATTTT	CASSQGSLGGPKYSNQPQHF
TRBV19	.	.	TRBJ1-5	TGTGCGTCAAAAGGAGGGCAAGGGGGCAATCAGCCCCAGCATTTT	CASKGGQGGNQPQHF
TRBV18	.	TRBD1	TRBJ1-1	TGTGCCAGCTCACCTCTCTCCCCAGGGGGCATGAACACTGAAGCTTTCTTT	CASSPLSPGGMNTEAFF
TRBV7-2	.	.	TRBJ2-7	TGTGCCAGCAGCTACGGTTCGGTGAACGAGCAGTACTTC	CASSYGSVNEQYF
TRBV12-3/TRBV12-4	.	.	TRBJ1-2	TGTGCCAGCAGCCTAACCTTCCCTCCTATTAACTATGGCTACACCTTC	CASSLTFPPINYGYTF
TRBV19	few	.	TRBJ1-5	TGTGCCAGTACCCCTGGGAGGGTGGATCAGCCCCAGCATTTT	CASTPGRVDQPQHF
TRBV6-6	.	.	TRBJ2-3	TGTGCCAGCAGTTACCGTCTAGGGGGGTCCACAGATACGCAGTATTTT	CASSYRLGGSTDTQYF
TRBV30	once	TRBD2	TRBJ2-3	TGTGCCTGGAACCAAGGCGGGGGGGCTACGCAGTATTTT	CAWNQGGGATQYF
TRBV7-6	.	.	TRBJ2-5	TGTGCCAGCAGCTTAGGGGGCCCGCTAAAGGCCCAGTACTTC	CASSLGGPLKAQYF
TRBV27	.	.	TRBJ1-1	TGTGCCAGCAGTAAACAGGGTATGGTCACTGAAGCTTTCTTT	CASSKQGMVTEAFF
TRBV10-3	.	TRBD2	TRBJ2-5	TGTGCCATCAGCAAGGGACTAGCGGGAGGGCCTGAAGAGACCCAGTACTTC	CAISKGLAGGPEETQYF
TRBV4-1	.	.	TRBJ2-5	TGCGCCAGCAGCCAAGATTGGGGATCTTGGGGTCAAGAGACCCAGTACTTC	CASSQDWGSWGQETQYF
TRBV6-1	.	TRBD1	TRBJ2-5	TGTGCCAGCATGACGGACAGGGGATGGGAGACCCAGTACTTC	CASMTDRGWETQYF
TRBV7-8	.	.	TRBJ2-3	TGTGCCAGCAGATATCGAGTCGGGGGACCCCCGGATACGCAGTATTTT	CASRYRVGGPPDTQYF
TRBV29-1	.	.	TRBJ1-2	TGCAGCGTCCGGCAACCTAACTATGGCTACACCTTC	CSVRQPNYGYTF
TRBV5-1	once	TRBD1	TRBJ2-7	TGCGCCAGCAGCTTGGCCCGGGACAGCTCCTACGAGCAGTACTTC	CASSLARDSSYEQYF
TRBV3-1	.	.	TRBJ2-3	TGTGCCAGCAGCCCGCTCACCCGGGATACGCAGTATTTT	CASSPLTRDTQYF
TRBV15	.	.	TRBJ2-2	TGTGCCACCAGCAGAGACGGATCCGGGGAGCTGTTTTTT	CATSRDGSGELFF
TRBV20-1	.	TRBD2	TRBJ2-7	TGCAGTGCTACCAGCCCCCGGGACAAGATACTAGCGGGGGGTCACCAGCAGTACTTC	CSATSPRDKILAGGHQQYF
TRBV29-1	.	TRBD1	TRBJ2-3	TGCAGCGTTGGTTTTGGACAGGGGGGGGCAGATACGCAGTATTTT	CSVGFGQGGADTQYF
TRBV28	.	TRBD2	TRBJ2-5	TGTGCCAGCAGTCCCCCGGGAGGGGGGTACCAAGAGACCCAGTACTTC	CASSPPGGGYQETQYF
TRBV18	few	.	TRBJ1-5	TGTGCCAGCTCACCACCCGGTCAGCCCCAGCATTTT	CASSPPGQPQHF
TRBV7-9	.	TRBD1	TRBJ1-4	TGTGCCAGCAGCTTCGGGACAGGGGTCAGCGGAAGGGAAAAACTGTTTTTT	CASSFGTGVSGREKLFF
TRBV4-1	.	.	TRBJ2-7	TGCGCCAGCAGCCAAGGGACACTGGATGCCTACGAGCAGTACTTC	CASSQGTLDAYEQYF
TRBV20-1	.	TRBD1	TRBJ1-1	TGCAGTGCCGAGAGGGGGCCATCGGGGACTGAAGCTTTCTTT	CSAERGPSGTEAFF
TRBV20-1	.	TRBD1	TRBJ1-1	TGCAGTGCTAGAGATGGGGGACAGGCGAACACTGAAGCTTTCTTT	CSARDGGQANTEAFF
TRBV19	.	TRBD2	TRBJ2-1	TGTGCCAGTAGTGCCGGACTAGCGGGAGTAGGGAAGTTCTTC	CASSAGLAGVGKFF
TRBV5-1	.	.	TRBJ2-5	TGCGCCAGCAGCTTGGTGACACAGGTCTTCCAAGAGACCCAGTACTTC	CASSLVTQVFQETQYF
TRBV6-6	.	TRBD2	TRBJ2-4	TGTGCCAGCAGATCCCATGGCGGGAGCGACCTAAACATTCAGTACTTC	CASRSHGGSDLNIQYF
TRBV6-6	.	.	TRBJ1-2	TGTGCCAGCAGACGAACAGGGACTGGCTACACCTTC	CASRRTGTGYTF
TRBV7-3	.	.	TRBJ2-7	TGTGCCAGCATTATCCCGCGGAGGGCTTGGTACGAGCAGTACTTC	CASIIPRRAWYEQYF
TRBV18	.	.	TRBJ1-1	TGTGCCAGCTCACCGAAGGAGAACACTGAAGCTTTCTTT	CASSPKENTEAFF
TRBV10-2	.	TRBD2	TRBJ2-3	TGCGCCAGCAGTGATGGGAGGGGAACCACAGATACGCAGTATTTT	CASSDGRGTTDTQYF